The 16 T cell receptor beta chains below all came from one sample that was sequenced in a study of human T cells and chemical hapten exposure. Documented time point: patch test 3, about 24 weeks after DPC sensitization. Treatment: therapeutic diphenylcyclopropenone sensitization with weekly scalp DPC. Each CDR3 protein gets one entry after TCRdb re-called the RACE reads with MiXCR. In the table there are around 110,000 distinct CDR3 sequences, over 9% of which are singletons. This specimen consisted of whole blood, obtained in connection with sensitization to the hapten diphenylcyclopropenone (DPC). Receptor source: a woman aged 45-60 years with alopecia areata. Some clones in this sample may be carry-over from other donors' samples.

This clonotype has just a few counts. Written as DNA, the CDR3 is TGCAGTGCTAGAGATTGGGGTTTGGGTAGTGAAAAACTGTTTTTT. Translating it yields CSARDWGLGSEKLFF. The rearrangement joins TRBV20-1 to TRBJ1-4; no firm D call. CDR3 length equals 15 residues. V was shortened by 0 bases and J by 7 bases, with 15 bases between the two germline ends. CDR1 is DFQATT, CDR2 SNEGSKA, per germline (reference sequence).

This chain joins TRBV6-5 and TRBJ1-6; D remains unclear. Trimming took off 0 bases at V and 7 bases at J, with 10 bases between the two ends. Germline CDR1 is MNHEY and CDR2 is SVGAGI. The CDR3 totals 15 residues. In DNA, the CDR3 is TGTGCCAGCAGTTACTCTGCGGTATCGAATTCACCCCTCCACTTT. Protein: CASSYSAVSNSPLHF.

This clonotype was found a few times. The CDR3: CASSEGSPYVDTQYF. The CDR3 DNA reads as TGTGCCAGCAGTGAAGGCTCGCCGTATGTAGATACGCAGTATTTT. This chain connects TRBV6-1 to TRBJ2-3; no clear D. This CDR3 contains 15 residues. Trimming cost V 1 base and J 5 bases, with 13 bases left between them. Germline V gene lookup returns CDR1 MNHNS and CDR2 SASEGT.

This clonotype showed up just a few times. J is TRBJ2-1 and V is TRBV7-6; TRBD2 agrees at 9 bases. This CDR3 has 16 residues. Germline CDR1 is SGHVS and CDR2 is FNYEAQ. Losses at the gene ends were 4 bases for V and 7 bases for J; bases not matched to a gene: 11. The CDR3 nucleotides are TGTGCCAGCAGCTCGTACGGGACTAGCCCGGGGAATGAGCAGTTCTTC. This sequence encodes CASSSYGTSPGNEQFF.

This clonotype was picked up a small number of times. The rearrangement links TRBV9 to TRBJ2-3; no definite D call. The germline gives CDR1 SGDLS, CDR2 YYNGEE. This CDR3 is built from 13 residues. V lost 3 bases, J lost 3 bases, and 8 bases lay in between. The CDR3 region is CASSAENTDTQYF. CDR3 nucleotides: TGTGCCAGCAGCGCCGAGAATACAGATACGCAGTATTTT.

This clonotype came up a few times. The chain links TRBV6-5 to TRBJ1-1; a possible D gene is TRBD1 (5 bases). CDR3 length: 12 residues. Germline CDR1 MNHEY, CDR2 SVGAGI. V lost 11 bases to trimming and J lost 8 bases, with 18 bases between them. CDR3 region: CAGIGTGVEAFF. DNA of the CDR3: TGTGCCGGCATAGGGACGGGAGTGGAAGCTTTCTTT.

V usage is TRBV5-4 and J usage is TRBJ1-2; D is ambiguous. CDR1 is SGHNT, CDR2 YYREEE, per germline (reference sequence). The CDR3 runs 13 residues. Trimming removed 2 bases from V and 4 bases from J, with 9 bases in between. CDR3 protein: CASSFTGSYGYTF. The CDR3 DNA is TGTGCCAGCAGCTTCACCGGGAGCTATGGCTACACCTTC.

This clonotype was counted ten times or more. CDR3 protein: CATSRGKHLGTGNTIYF. The DNA of the CDR3 is TGTGCCACCAGCAGAGGAAAACACCTTGGGACTGGAAACACCATATATTTT. This chain links TRBV15 with TRBJ1-3; D not certain. The V end was cut by 1 base, the J end by 2 bases, with 15 bases between. Germline loops: CDR1 LNHNV, CDR2 YYDKDF (reference sequence). CDR3 length: 17 amino acids.

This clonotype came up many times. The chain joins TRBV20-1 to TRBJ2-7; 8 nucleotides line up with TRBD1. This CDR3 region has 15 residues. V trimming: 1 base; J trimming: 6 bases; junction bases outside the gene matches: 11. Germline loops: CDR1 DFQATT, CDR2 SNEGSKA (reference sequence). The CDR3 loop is CSARATGTGSSEQYF. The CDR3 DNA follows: TGCAGTGCTAGAGCAACCGGGACAGGTTCCAGCGAGCAGTACTTC.

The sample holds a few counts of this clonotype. This chain's CDR3 is CATSRDLPGQGDHEQFF. The CDR3 region has the DNA TGTGCCACCAGCAGAGACCTTCCGGGACAGGGGGACCATGAGCAGTTCTTC. The chain links TRBV15 to TRBJ2-1, with TRBD1 matching 11 bases. Germline values: CDR1 LNHNV, CDR2 YYDKDF (reference sequence). The CDR3 extends over 17 amino acids. With V trimmed by 0 bases and J by 8 bases, 9 bases remained unmatched.

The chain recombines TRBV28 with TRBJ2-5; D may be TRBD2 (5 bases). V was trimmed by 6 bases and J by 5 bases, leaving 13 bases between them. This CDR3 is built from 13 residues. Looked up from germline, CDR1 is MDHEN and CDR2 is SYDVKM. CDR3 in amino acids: CASSASLKETQYF. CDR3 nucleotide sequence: TGTGCCAGCAGCGCTAGCCTCAAGGAGACCCAGTACTTC.

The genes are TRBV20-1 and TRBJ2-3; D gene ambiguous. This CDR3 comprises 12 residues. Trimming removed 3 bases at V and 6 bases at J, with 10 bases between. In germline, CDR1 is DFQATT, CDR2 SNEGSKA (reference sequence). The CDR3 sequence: CSARGMSDTQYF. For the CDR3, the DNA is TGCAGTGCTAGGGGCATGAGTGATACGCAGTATTTT.

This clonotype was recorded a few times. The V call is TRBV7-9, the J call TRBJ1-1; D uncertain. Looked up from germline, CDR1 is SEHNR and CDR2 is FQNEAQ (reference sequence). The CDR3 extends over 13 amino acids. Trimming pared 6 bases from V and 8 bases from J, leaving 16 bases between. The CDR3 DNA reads TGTGCCAGCAGGTCTCCGGCTGGTCGCGAAGCTTTCTTT. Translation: CASRSPAGREAFF.

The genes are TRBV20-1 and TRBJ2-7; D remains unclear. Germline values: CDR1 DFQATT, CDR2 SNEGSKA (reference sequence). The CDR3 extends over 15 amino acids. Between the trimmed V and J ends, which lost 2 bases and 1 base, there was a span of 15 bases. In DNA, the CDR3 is TGCAGTGCTAGACCCTCAGCTGTACTATCCTACGAGCAGTACTTC. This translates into CSARPSAVLSYEQYF.

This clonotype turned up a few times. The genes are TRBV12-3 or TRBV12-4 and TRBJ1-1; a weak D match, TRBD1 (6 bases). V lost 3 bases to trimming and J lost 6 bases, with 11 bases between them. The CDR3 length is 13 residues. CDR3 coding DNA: TGTGCCAGCAGTTTTGTGTCAGGGGCTGAAGCTTTCTTT. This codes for CASSFVSGAEAFF.

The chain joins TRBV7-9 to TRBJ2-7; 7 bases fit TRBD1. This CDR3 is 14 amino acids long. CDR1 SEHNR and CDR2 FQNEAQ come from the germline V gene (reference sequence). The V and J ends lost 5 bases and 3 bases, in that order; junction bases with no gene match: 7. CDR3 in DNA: TGTGCCAGCAGCCATTGGGACAGAGTCTACGAGCAGTACTTC. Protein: CASSHWDRVYEQYF.